Listed below are T cell receptor beta chains from one sample, sequenced in a study of T cells after yellow fever vaccination. Via MiXCR, TCRdb re-called the 5' RACE reads, giving one row per CDR3 protein. The sample records under 550,000 distinct CDR3 sequences, around a fifth being singletons. The starting material was PBMCs, obtained 21 days after the first yellow fever vaccination. The receptors shown here come from a man younger than 35 who received the YFV17D yellow fever vaccine. The CDR3 runs from the conserved cysteine through the conserved F or W. The order of the fields is D gene, J gene, clone size, V gene, CDR3 protein, CDR3 DNA. A D gene is named only where the DNA matches it firmly. Clone size is stated in some rows and not others, as once, few, many or a class when expanded.

TRBD2	TRBJ2-1	few	TRBV4-3	CASSQETSGRKEQFF	TGCGCCAGCAGCCAAGAAACTAGCGGGAGAAAGGAGCAGTTCTTC
NA	TRBJ2-5	NA	TRBV7-2	CASSLGARWETQYF	TGTGCCAGCAGCCTAGGCGCTAGGTGGGAGACCCAGTACTTC
NA	TRBJ1-6	few	TRBV3-1	CASSQDLLSAYNSPLHF	TGTGCCAGCAGCCAAGATCTGCTGAGCGCCTATAATTCACCCCTCCACTTT
TRBD1	TRBJ1-5	few	TRBV4-1	CATSGGSNQPQHF	TGCGCCACCTCAGGGGGGAGCAATCAGCCCCAGCATTTT
NA	TRBJ2-5	NA	TRBV11-2	CASSFSFPQETQYF	TGTGCCAGCAGCTTCAGCTTCCCCCAGGAGACCCAGTACTTC
TRBD1	TRBJ1-3	few	TRBV4-3	CASSQDPARQGAGNTIYF	TGCGCCAGCAGCCAAGACCCGGCGAGACAGGGGGCCGGAAACACCATATATTTT
TRBD1	TRBJ1-5	once	TRBV28	CASSLGTGGGQPQHF	TGTGCCAGCAGTTTAGGGACAGGGGGTGGTCAGCCCCAGCATTTT
NA	TRBJ2-2	few	TRBV5-1	CASSTQGGGELFF	TGCGCCAGCAGCACACAGGGTGGCGGGGAGCTGTTTTTT
NA	TRBJ1-1	few	TRBV7-9	CASSLVGTNTEAFF	TGTGCCAGCAGCTTAGTAGGGACGAACACTGAAGCTTTCTTT
NA	TRBJ1-5	NA	TRBV20-1	CSASGPGSGQPQHF	TGCAGTGCTAGTGGTCCAGGGTCTGGTCAGCCCCAGCATTTT
TRBD1	TRBJ2-3	few	TRBV20-1	CSAVTTGAHGTQYF	TGCAGTGCTGTTACCACAGGGGCACATGGTACGCAGTATTTT
TRBD1	TRBJ2-3	few	TRBV9	CASSVGTGMTDTQYF	TGTGCCAGCAGCGTAGGGACAGGGATGACAGATACGCAGTATTTT
TRBD2	TRBJ2-1	few	TRBV3-1	CASSHKWAGGYNEQFF	TGTGCCAGCAGCCACAAGTGGGCGGGGGGGTACAATGAGCAGTTCTTC
NA	TRBJ1-5	few	TRBV19	CASSIAAGVFQPQHF	TGTGCCAGTAGTATCGCAGCGGGAGTCTTTCAGCCCCAGCATTTT
NA	TRBJ2-1	NA	TRBV3-1	CASSLTVTRVHEQFF	TGTGCCAGCAGCCTGACAGTGACTAGGGTCCATGAGCAGTTCTTC
NA	TRBJ2-7	few	TRBV5-6	CASRAGDEQYF	TGTGCCAGCAGGGCAGGGGACGAGCAGTACTTC
NA	TRBJ1-2	NA	TRBV10-3	CAISGSRQESYGYTF	TGTGCCATCAGTGGTTCCCGACAGGAAAGCTATGGCTACACCTTC
TRBD1	TRBJ2-5	many	TRBV2	CASSELTRGLPQYF	TGTGCCAGCAGTGAGCTTACCAGGGGGCTGCCCCAGTACTTC
NA	TRBJ1-2	few	TRBV7-8	CASSPRGGRGGYTF	TGTGCCAGCAGCCCCCGGGGGGGGCGGGGAGGCTACACCTTC
NA	TRBJ2-1	few	TRBV20-1	CSATIPGSNEQFF	TGCAGTGCCACGATCCCGGGCTCCAATGAGCAGTTCTTC
NA	TRBJ1-1	few	TRBV5-4	CASSSGAMEAFF	TGTGCCAGCAGCTCAGGGGCGATGGAAGCTTTCTTT
NA	TRBJ1-6	NA	TRBV5-1	CASSLSSGSAPLHF	TGCGCCAGCAGCTTGTCGTCGGGTTCGGCACCCCTCCACTTT
TRBD1	TRBJ2-5	few	TRBV20-1	CSGWDRGGKETQYF	TGCAGTGGCTGGGACAGGGGAGGTAAAGAGACCCAGTACTTC
TRBD2	TRBJ2-1	few	TRBV4-2	CASSQDLLAGGLSYNEQFF	TGTGCCAGCAGCCAAGATCTTCTAGCGGGGGGTCTCTCCTACAATGAGCAGTTCTTC
NA	TRBJ1-6	few	TRBV20-1	CSAPRQDDNSPLHF	TGCAGTGCTCCTAGACAGGACGATAATTCACCCCTCCACTTT
TRBD2	TRBJ2-1	NA	TRBV2	CASSARLAGGSYNEQFF	TGTGCCAGCAGTGCCCGACTAGCGGGGGGCTCCTACAATGAGCAGTTCTTC
NA	TRBJ2-2	NA	TRBV12-3/TRBV12-4	CASSRSGGGELFF	TGTGCCAGCAGCCGGTCCGGGGGCGGGGAGCTGTTTTTT
NA	TRBJ2-3	NA	TRBV5-1	CASSEPTDTQYF	TGCGCCAGCAGCGAACCCACAGATACGCAGTATTTT
TRBD2	TRBJ2-1	many	TRBV5-1	CASSRPGLETNEQFF	TGCGCCAGCAGCAGGCCGGGACTAGAGACCAATGAGCAGTTCTTC
TRBD1	TRBJ1-3	NA	TRBV6-5	CASSYSGTGTGNTIYF	TGTGCCAGCAGTTACTCCGGGACAGGGACTGGAAACACCATATATTTT
NA	TRBJ2-1	NA	TRBV11-2	CASSFSSRNEQFF	TGTGCCAGCAGCTTTAGTTCTCGGAATGAGCAGTTCTTC
TRBD1	TRBJ1-4	NA	TRBV28	CAGRPGGANEKLFF	TGTGCCGGCAGACCAGGGGGCGCGAATGAAAAACTGTTTTTT
NA	TRBJ2-1	NA	TRBV29-1	CSVEGGDNQFSNEQFF	TGCAGCGTTGAAGGGGGGGACAATCAGTTTTCCAATGAGCAGTTCTTC
TRBD1	TRBJ2-5	NA	TRBV5-1	CASSLALDREETQYF	TGCGCCAGCAGCTTGGCCCTGGACAGGGAAGAGACCCAGTACTTC
TRBD1	TRBJ1-5	NA	TRBV5-1	CASSFTGDGQPQHF	TGCGCCAGCAGCTTCACAGGGGACGGTCAGCCCCAGCATTTT
NA	TRBJ1-4	once	TRBV4-3	CASSQVPGAEKLFF	TGCGCCAGCAGCCAAGTCCCCGGGGCTGAAAAACTGTTTTTT
NA	TRBJ2-7	NA	TRBV27	CASRRMGTYEQYF	TGTGCCAGCAGGAGAATGGGCACCTACGAGCAGTACTTC
NA	TRBJ1-2	once	TRBV5-1	CASSLGSSLGGYTF	TGCGCCAGCAGCTTGGGCTCCTCCCTCGGTGGCTACACCTTC
NA	TRBJ1-1	few	TRBV12-3/TRBV12-4	CASSLRVYDVTEAFF	TGTGCCAGCAGTTTGAGGGTATACGATGTCACTGAAGCTTTCTTT
NA	TRBJ1-1	NA	TRBV2	CASSPTGVAFF	TGTGCCAGCAGTCCAACTGGGGTCGCTTTCTTT
NA	TRBJ2-3	NA	TRBV12-3/TRBV12-4	CASSPGTESSTDTQYF	TGTGCCAGCAGTCCAGGGACGGAGTCTAGCACAGATACGCAGTATTTT
NA	TRBJ1-2	NA	TRBV5-1	CASSQDGGYGYTF	TGCGCCAGCAGCCAGGACGGAGGCTATGGCTACACCTTC
TRBD2	TRBJ2-1	many	TRBV4-2	CASSLELSTSDISYNEQFF	TGTGCCAGCAGCCTTGAACTTTCGACTAGCGACATCTCCTACAATGAGCAGTTCTTC
NA	TRBJ1-4	NA	TRBV12-5	CASGFAAGTPRTTNEKLFF	TGTGCTAGTGGTTTCGCCGCCGGGACACCCCGGACAACTAATGAAAAACTGTTTTTT
TRBD1	TRBJ2-5	NA	TRBV5-1	CASSGGQAETQYF	TGCGCCAGCAGCGGGGGACAGGCTGAGACCCAGTACTTC
NA	TRBJ2-5	NA	TRBV5-4	CASSLWGAQETQYF	TGTGCCAGCAGCTTGTGGGGGGCCCAAGAGACCCAGTACTTC
NA	TRBJ2-3	NA	TRBV11-1	CASSPLRVGPGQFADTQYF	TGTGCCAGCAGCCCCCTCCGGGTTGGCCCGGGGCAATTTGCAGATACGCAGTATTTT
NA	TRBJ2-6	few	TRBV11-2	CASSLSRERRISGANVLTF	TGTGCCAGCAGCTTATCTCGGGAGCGCCGAATCTCTGGGGCCAACGTCCTGACTTTC
TRBD2	TRBJ2-1	NA	TRBV15	CATSPSGVGEQFF	TGTGCCACCAGCCCTAGCGGTGTTGGTGAGCAGTTCTTC
NA	TRBJ1-6	NA	TRBV7-9	CASSLGRLFYNSPLHF	TGTGCCAGCAGCTTGGGACGGCTCTTTTATAATTCACCCCTCCACTTT
NA	TRBJ1-1	NA	TRBV20-1	CSARGVTEAFF	TGCAGTGCTAGAGGGGTGACTGAAGCTTTCTTT
TRBD2	TRBJ2-3	few	TRBV7-2	CASSLSGLAADTQYF	TGTGCCAGCAGCTTATCAGGACTAGCGGCAGATACGCAGTATTTT